This T cell receptor (beta chain) was profiled in a study of T cell repertoires in ileal Crohn's disease. Overall study: Postoperative therapy was given to about half: about a dozen thiopurines, fewer than 20 anti-TNF agents.

Time point denoted: neoterminal ileum biopsy at postoperative endoscopy, about 6 months after surgery. Germline CDR1 reads SGHRS; CDR2 reads YFSETQ. The CDR3 extends over 15 amino acids. The J segment lost 3 bases and the V segment lost 2 bases, leaving 5 bases of the junction unmatched. For this clone: Its specificity is unknown.

Points from the study as a whole: Endoscopic recurrence occurred in every patient whose clonality exceeded 26.8%. Mucosal expansions were suggested to be mainly CD8 T cells. Compared with non-smokers, active smokers at surgery showed more clonal expansions.

Clones were read by immunoSEQ multiplex PCR, and TCRdb kept only the in-frame ones, dropping some. The sample consists of about 9,200 clones, 70% to 80% of them appearing once. The rearrangement uses TRBV5-1 and TRBJ2-3; 8 positions match TRBD2. The receptor comes from an adult with Crohn's disease. Sequencing was performed on ileal tissue. The CDR3 reads CASSFVGGATDTQYF. The CDR3 coding sequence is TGCGCCAGCAGCTTTGTCGGGGGGGCTACAGATACGCAGTATTTT. Variable domain in full (rest from reference TRBV5-1 and TRBJ2-3): KAGVTQTPRYLIKTRGQQVTLSCSPISGHRSVSWYQQTPGQGLQFLFEYFSETQRNKGNFPGRFSGRQFSNSRSEMNVSTLELGDSALYLCASSFVGGATDTQYFGPGTRLTVL.